Listed below are T cell receptor beta chains from one sample, sequenced in a study of blood T cells in healthy people across ages. TCRdb re-called the 5' RACE reads with MiXCR, one entry per CDR3 protein. Of 800,000 or so distinct CDR3 sequences in the sample, about 42% were seen once. Sequencing was done on a sample of blood. These receptors were taken from a man older than 75 in good health. Both conserved end residues are part of each CDR3. A D gene is named only where the DNA matches it firmly. Some rows have no size entry. The others give once, few or many, or a class for an expanded clone.

j_call v_call d_call clone_size cdr3_aa cdr3_nt
TRBJ1-4 TRBV20-1 TRBD1 - CSASGGDATNEKLFF TGCAGTGCTTCAGGGGGAGACGCAACTAATGAAAAACTGTTTTTT
TRBJ2-7 TRBV12-3/TRBV12-4 TRBD1 many CASSPGTGFYEQYF TGTGCCAGCAGTCCCGGGACAGGGTTCTACGAGCAGTACTTC
TRBJ2-7 TRBV7-9 - - CASSPRTDSTYEQYF TGTGCCAGCAGCCCCAGGACGGACTCAACCTACGAGCAGTACTTC
TRBJ2-1 TRBV7-9 - few CASRMGSYNEQFF TGTGCCAGCCGAATGGGCTCCTACAATGAGCAGTTCTTC
TRBJ1-4 TRBV4-3 - once CASSQGFRGRDEKLFF TGCGCCAGCAGCCAGGGGTTTAGGGGAAGGGATGAAAAACTGTTTTTT
TRBJ2-3 TRBV6-6 - - CASSYWGDPYKTDTQYF TGTGCCAGCAGTTACTGGGGGGACCCATACAAGACGGATACGCAGTATTTT
TRBJ2-3 TRBV7-9 - - CASSRDSLSTDTQYF TGTGCCAGCAGCCGAGACTCGCTTAGCACAGATACGCAGTATTTT
TRBJ1-1 TRBV12-3/TRBV12-4 TRBD1 - CASSIAPTGNREAFF TGTGCCAGCAGCATCGCCCCGACAGGGAACCGTGAAGCTTTCTTT
TRBJ1-2 TRBV20-1 TRBD1 - CSARQGARKGYTF TGCAGTGCTCGACAGGGGGCGAGAAAAGGCTACACCTTC
TRBJ2-2 TRBV4-3 TRBD1 few CASSQASPTGWTGELFF TGCGCCAGCAGCCAAGCATCCCCGACAGGGTGGACCGGGGAGCTGTTTTTT
TRBJ2-5 TRBV7-2 - - CASSLVGSETQYF TGTGCCAGCAGCTTAGTAGGGTCGGAGACCCAGTACTTC